This T cell receptor (beta chain) appears in the sequencing data of a study of shared clonotypes between healthy human individuals. Using immunoSEQ multiplex PCR, the repertoire was profiled, and TCRdb retains in-frame clones only, with some absent. This sample yields 950,000 to 1,200,000 clones, of which roughly 77% are seen a single time; roughly 0.9% belongs to the top ten. The sequence came from a man aged 18 to 30 in good health. Some clones in this sample may be carry-over from other donors' samples. Sequencing input: memory CD4+ T cells from PBMCs. Subset described: CD45RA-negative fraction.

DNA for the CDR3: TGCGCCAGCAGGGGGACGGGAAACACCGGGGAGCTGTTTTTT. Translation gives CASRGTGNTGELFF. The V and J genes are TRBV5-1 and TRBJ2-2, with D perhaps matching TRBD1 or TRBD2 (5 bases each). Between the trimmed V and J ends, which lost 5 bases and 2 bases, there was a span of 10 bases. There are 14 residues in the CDR3. Per the germline V gene, CDR1 is SGHRS and CDR2 is YFSETQ.